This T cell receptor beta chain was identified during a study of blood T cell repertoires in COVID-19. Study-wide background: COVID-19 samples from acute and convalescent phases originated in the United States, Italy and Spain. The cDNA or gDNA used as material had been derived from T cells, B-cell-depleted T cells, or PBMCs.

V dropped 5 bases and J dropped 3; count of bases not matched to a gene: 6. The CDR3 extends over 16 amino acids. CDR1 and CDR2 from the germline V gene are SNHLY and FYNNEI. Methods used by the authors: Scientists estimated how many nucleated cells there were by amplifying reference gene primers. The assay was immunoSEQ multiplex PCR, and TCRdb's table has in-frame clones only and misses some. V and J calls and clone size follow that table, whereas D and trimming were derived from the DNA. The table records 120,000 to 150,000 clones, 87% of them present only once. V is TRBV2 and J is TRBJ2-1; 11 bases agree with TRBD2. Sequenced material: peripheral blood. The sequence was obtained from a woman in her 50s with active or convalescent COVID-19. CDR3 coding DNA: TGTGCCAGCAGTTCACTACTAGCGGGAGACTACAATGAGCAGTTCTTC. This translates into CASSSLLAGDYNEQFF. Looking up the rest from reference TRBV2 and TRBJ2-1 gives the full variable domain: EPEVTQTPSHQVTQMGQEVILRCVPISNHLYFYWYRQILGQKVEFLVSFYNNEISEKSEIFDDQFSVERPDGSNFTLKIRSTKLEDSAMYFCASSSLLAGDYNEQFFGPGTRLTVL.